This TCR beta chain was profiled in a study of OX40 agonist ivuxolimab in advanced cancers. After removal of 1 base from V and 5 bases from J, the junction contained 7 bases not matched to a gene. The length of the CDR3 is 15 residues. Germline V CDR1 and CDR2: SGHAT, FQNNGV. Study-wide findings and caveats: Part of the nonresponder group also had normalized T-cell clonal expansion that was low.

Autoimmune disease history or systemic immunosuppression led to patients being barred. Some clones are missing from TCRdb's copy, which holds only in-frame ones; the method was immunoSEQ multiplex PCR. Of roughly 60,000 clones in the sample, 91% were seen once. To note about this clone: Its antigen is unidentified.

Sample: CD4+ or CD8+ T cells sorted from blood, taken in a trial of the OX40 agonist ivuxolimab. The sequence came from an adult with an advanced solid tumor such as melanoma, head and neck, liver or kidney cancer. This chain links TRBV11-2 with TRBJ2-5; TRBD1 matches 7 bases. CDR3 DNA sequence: TGTGCCAGCAGCTTAGGGTGGGGACAGACCGAGACCCAGTACTTC. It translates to CASSLGWGQTETQYF.